Presented here are 21 T cell receptor beta chains from one specimen sequenced in a study of Tregs in tolerant kidney transplant recipients. Sequencing was performed with immunoSEQ multiplex PCR; in TCRdb, only in-frame clones are kept and a portion is missing. The sample includes about 48,000 clones. Sequences were derived from CD4+ T cells from blood, sampled before the transplant. These receptors were collected from a human donor who received a combined kidney and bone marrow transplant.

Concerning this clone: The observed sequence ends 3 residues before the CDR3 terminus, with the missing tail filled in from the germline J gene. The chain couples TRBV6-2 or TRBV6-3 to TRBJ2-7; 8 bases line up with TRBD2. Germline CDR1 and CDR2: MNHEY and SVGEGT. CDR3 length: 14 residues. Germline trimming cut 5 bases from V and 1 base from J; bases unmatched to any gene: 4. The covered CDR3 bases are TGTGCCAGCAGTAAACTAGCGGCATCCTACGAG. Translated, it gives CASSKLAASYE. The whole CDR3 reads CASSKLAASYEQYF.

With regard to this clone: Coverage ceases 3 residues before the CDR3 finishes, and the germline J gene fills in the end. The chain employs TRBV6-2 or TRBV6-3 and TRBJ1-5; maybe TRBD1 (6 bases). Trimming pared 4 bases from V and 4 bases from J, leaving 8 bases between. Germline assignment: CDR1 MNHEY and CDR2 SVGEGT. This CDR3 region has 13 residues. The DNA read from the CDR3 is TGTGCCAGCAGTTGGACAGTTAATCAGCCC. Encoded protein: CASSWTVNQP. The CDR3 reads in full as CASSWTVNQPQHF.

Comments on this clone: The CDR3 is cut off 3 residues early in the read; its end comes from the germline J gene. The chain employs TRBV7-6 and TRBJ2-2, with 10 bases identical to TRBD1. The CDR3 runs 15 residues. The junction had 4 bases not matched to a gene; V was cut back by 4 bases and J by 5 bases. CDR1 is SGHVS, CDR2 FNYEAQ, per germline. CDR3 in amino acids: CASSSLGQGTGELFF. The CDR3 bases that were read are TGTGCCAGCAGCTCGTTGGGACAGGGGACCGGGGAG. Full variable domain (missing parts from reference TRBV7-6 and TRBJ2-2): GAGVSQSPRYKVTKRGQDVALRCDPISGHVSLYWYRQALGQGPEFLTYFNYEAQQDKSGLPNDRFSAERPEGSISTLTIQRTEQRDSAMYRCASSSLGQGTGELFFGEGSRLTVL.

With respect to this clone: The read gets to within 3 residues of the CDR3 end, and the germline J gene fills in the rest. This rearrangement joins TRBV30 to TRBJ2-1; 11 nucleotides agree with TRBD2. The V gene's germline CDR1 is GTSNPN and CDR2 SVGIG (reference sequence). With V trimmed by 3 bases and J by 8 bases, 6 bases remained unmatched. This CDR3 region has 14 residues. The part of the CDR3 DNA that was read is TGTGCCTGGAGGTTAGCGGGAGGGAGCGATGAG. Translation gives CAWRLAGGSDE. The CDR3 in full is CAWRLAGGSDEQFF.

With regard to this clone: The read comes to an end 3 residues before the CDR3 does, leaving the germline J gene to fill in the end. This chain connects TRBV7-2 to TRBJ1-3; D gene uncertain. With 0 bases removed from V and 0 bases from J, the gap between germline ends came to 3 bases. Germline loops: CDR1 SGHTA, CDR2 FQGNSA. CDR3 size: 14 residues. The CDR3 bases that were read are TGTGCCAGCAGCTTAGCTATCTCTGGAAACACC. Protein: CASSLAISGNT. In full, the CDR3 is CASSLAISGNTIYF.

Concerning this clone: The DNA ends 3 residues before the CDR3 does, and the rest of the CDR3 is filled in from the germline J gene. V is TRBV19 and J is TRBJ1-1; TRBD1 matches at 7 bases. Germline CDR1 LNHDA, CDR2 SQIVND (reference sequence). Losses at the gene ends were 9 bases for V and 5 bases for J; bases not matched to a gene: 9. The CDR3 runs 13 residues. CDR3 region: CASRQGRLTEAFF. The CDR3 DNA, read in part, is TGTGCCAGCCGACAGGGCAGGCTAACTGAA.

The sequenced CDR3 bases are TGTGCCAGCAGCCGACTACGGCCTATTACCTACGAG. It codes for CASSRLRPITYE. In full, the CDR3 is CASSRLRPITYEQYF. V usage is TRBV7-9 and J usage is TRBJ2-7; perhaps TRBD2 as D (5 bases). The observed sequence ends 3 residues before the CDR3 terminus, with the missing tail filled in from the germline J gene. This CDR3 spans 15 amino acids. Looked up from germline, CDR1 is SEHNR and CDR2 is FQNEAQ (reference sequence). The V gene lost 5 bases and the J gene lost 2 bases, with 16 bases spanning the gap. Supplemented by reference TRBV7-9 and TRBJ2-7, the full variable domain reads DTGVSQNPRHKITKRGQNVTFRCDPISEHNRLYWYRQTLGQGPEFLTYFQNEAQLEKSRLLSDRFSAERPKGSFSTLEIQRTEQGDSAMYLCASSRLRPITYEQYFGPGTRLTVT.

CDR3 amino acids: CASSLAAGGSGANVLTF. Incomplete CDR3 DNA: TGCGCCAGCAGCTTGGCCGCGGGGGGGTCTGGGGCCAACGTC. V is TRBV5-1 and J is TRBJ2-6, with 9 bases identical to TRBD2. The read halts 3 residues ahead of the CDR3 end, with the missing end drawn from the germline J gene. V lost 0 bases, J lost 1 base, and 2 bases stayed unmatched. Germline assignment: CDR1 SGHRS and CDR2 YFSETQ. This CDR3 has 17 amino acids.

Concerning this clone: Sequencing ends 3 residues short of the CDR3 end; the germline J gene provides the rest. This chain connects TRBV19 to TRBJ2-7; TRBD1 matches at 9 bases. V was clipped by 4 bases and J by 3 bases; unmatched bases: 7. From germline, CDR1 is LNHDA and CDR2 SQIVND (reference sequence). The CDR3 is made up of 15 amino acids. The sequenced part of the CDR3 DNA is TGTGCCAGTAGTACTAGGACAGGGGCGAACTACGAG. Translating it yields CASSTRTGANYE. The complete CDR3 protein is CASSTRTGANYEQYF. Full variable domain (rest looked up from reference TRBV19 and TRBJ2-7): DGGITQSPKYLFRKEGQNVTLSCEQNLNHDAMYWYRQDPGQGLRLIYYSQIVNDFQKGDIAEGYSVSREKKESFPLTVTSAQKNPTAFYLCASSTRTGANYEQYFGPGTRLTVT.

Concerning this clone itself: The observed sequence ends 3 residues before the CDR3 terminus, with the missing tail filled in from the germline J gene. The chain is built from TRBV2 and TRBJ1-5, with 7 bases that match TRBD1. This CDR3 spans 15 amino acids. CDR1 is SNHLY and CDR2 is FYNNEI in the germline V gene. Trimming took 6 bases from V and 3 from J; bases not matched to a gene: 8. Partial CDR3 DNA: TGTGCCAGCAGGGGCGGGACAGTGATCAATCAGCCC. Protein product: CASRGGTVINQP. The complete CDR3 reads CASRGGTVINQPQHF.

As regards this clone: The read falls 3 residues short of the CDR3 end, and the missing part is taken from the germline J gene. The chain links TRBV5-1 to TRBJ1-2, with a weak D call TRBD1 (6 bases). Deletions cut 3 bases from V and 4 bases from J, with 13 bases between. Germline V gene lookup returns CDR1 SGHRS and CDR2 YFSETQ. The CDR3 length is 14 residues. This CDR3 is CASSSRQDGYGYTF. Incomplete CDR3 DNA: TGCGCCAGCAGCTCACGACAGGACGGCTATGGC.

CDR3 region: CASSYWVAGGQETQYF. The covered CDR3 bases are TGTGCCAGCAGTTACTGGGTAGCGGGAGGTCAAGAGACC. This chain links TRBV6-2 or TRBV6-3 with TRBJ2-5, with 10 nucleotides matching TRBD2. The read halts 3 residues ahead of the CDR3 end, with the missing end drawn from the germline J gene. V was clipped by 1 base and J by 2 bases; unmatched bases: 4. The germline V gene has CDR1 MNHEY and CDR2 SVGEGT. The CDR3 is 16 residues long.

On this clone: The missing CDR3 end, 3 residues past where the read stops, is filled in from the germline J gene. The chain has TRBV5-1 and TRBJ1-4, with 8 nucleotides matching TRBD1. The V and J ends lost 0 bases and 2 bases, in that order; junction bases with no gene match: 12. The germline CDR1 and CDR2 sequences are SGHRS and YFSETQ. This CDR3 has 19 amino acids. The sequenced CDR3 bases are TGCGCCAGCAGCTTGGAGGTCAGGGGGCCCAGAAGGACTAATGAAAAA. As protein: CASSLEVRGPRRTNEK. In full, the CDR3 reads CASSLEVRGPRRTNEKLFF.

In the case of this clone: The DNA ends 3 residues before the CDR3 does, and the rest of the CDR3 is filled in from the germline J gene. The chain employs TRBV5-1 and TRBJ2-3; maybe TRBD2 (5 bases). The CDR3 sequence is 14 residues long. CDR1 and CDR2 (germline): SGHRS, YFSETQ. The V end was cut by 2 bases, the J end by 4 bases, with 11 bases between. CDR3 bases read: TGCGCCAGCAGCTTAAACGGGGAAGCAGATACG. Its translation is CASSLNGEADT. The whole CDR3 is CASSLNGEADTQYF.

Points on this clone: The read is 3 residues too short to cover the CDR3 end, so that end is filled in from the germline J gene. This chain connects TRBV2 to TRBJ1-1; 9 bases fit TRBD1. Germline assignment: CDR1 SNHLY and CDR2 FYNNEI. V shed 6 bases and J 4 bases; nucleotides not matched to a gene: 6. The CDR3 covers 14 residues. Partial CDR3 DNA: TGTGCCAGCAGGGACAGGGGAGGCACCACTGAA. Residues: CASRDRGGTTE. The complete CDR3 sequence is CASRDRGGTTEAFF.

Regarding this clone: The CDR3 end falls 3 residues outside the read, so it is completed with the germline J gene. The chain combines TRBV5-5 with TRBJ2-1; 9 bases are a match to TRBD1. V lost 4 bases and J lost 1; bases outside the gene matches: 3. This CDR3 has 15 amino acids. CDR1 is SGHKS and CDR2 is YYEKEE in the germline V gene (reference sequence). The CDR3 here is CASSDGTGSYNEQFF. The sequenced CDR3 bases are TGTGCCAGCAGCGATGGGACAGGGTCCTACAATGAG.

As to this clone: The read ends 3 residues shy of where the CDR3 ends; the end is completed using the germline J gene. The V call is TRBV7-7, the J call TRBJ2-5; no definite D call. CDR3 size: 13 residues. V was clipped by 5 bases and J by 1 base, with 8 bases between them. The germline V gene has CDR1 SSHAT and CDR2 FNYEAQ (reference sequence). The DNA read from the CDR3 is TGTGCCAGCAGCCCTGACATCCAAGAGACC. It translates to CASSPDIQET. The CDR3 in full is CASSPDIQETQYF. The full variable domain, rest sourced from reference TRBV7-7 and TRBJ2-5, is GAGVSQSPRYKVTKRGQDVTLRCDPISSHATLYWYQQALGQGPEFLTYFNYEAQPDKSGLPSDRFSAERPEGSISTLTIQRTEQRDSAMYRCASSPDIQETQYFGPGTRLLVL.

Worth noting for this clone: The CDR3 is cut off 3 residues early in the read; its end comes from the germline J gene. This sequence joins TRBV20-1 and TRBJ2-5; 9 nucleotides align to TRBD1. The CDR3 extends over 14 amino acids. Germline V gene sequence: CDR1 DFQATT, CDR2 SNEGSKA (reference sequence). The junction had 8 bases not matched to a gene; V was cut back by 6 bases and J by 3 bases. CDR3 bases read: TGCAGTGCAGCACAGGGGGCAAAGGAAGAGACC. Encoded protein: CSAAQGAKEET. The whole CDR3 protein reads CSAAQGAKEETQYF.

Notes on this clone: The read is 3 residues too short to cover the CDR3 end, so that end is filled in from the germline J gene. Distinct nucleotide sequences in the sample also encode this CDR3. The chain combines TRBV7-2 with TRBJ1-3; D is ambiguous. The CDR3 has 15 residues. CDR1 and CDR2 (germline): SGHTA, FQGNSA. V dropped 1 base and J dropped 1 base, with 8 bases sitting between them. The sequenced part of the CDR3 DNA is TGTGCCAGCAGCTTAGGCCCGGGTTCTGGAAACACC. As protein: CASSLGPGSGNT. The full CDR3 protein reads CASSLGPGSGNTIYF.

Comments on this clone: The read is 3 residues too short to cover the CDR3 end, so that end is filled in from the germline J gene. This chain joins TRBV2 and TRBJ2-1; TRBD1 matches 8 bases. This CDR3 contains 15 residues. From germline, CDR1 is SNHLY and CDR2 FYNNEI. The J segment lost 5 bases and the V segment lost 4 bases, leaving 7 bases of the junction unmatched. The sequenced CDR3 bases are TGTGCCAGCAGTGGACAGGGGAAGGGGAACAATGAG. As protein: CASSGQGKGNNE. The full CDR3 is CASSGQGKGNNEQFF.

CDR3 DNA, as far as it was read: TGCGCCAGCAGCATAACAGGGTTAGCTGGGGCCAACGTC. This encodes CASSITGLAGANV. The CDR3 in its entirety is CASSITGLAGANVLTF. The V call is TRBV5-1, the J call TRBJ2-6; a weak D match, TRBD1 (6 bases). The CDR3 end is not reached by the read, which stops 3 residues before it; the germline J gene fills it in. V gave up 4 bases and J gave up 2 bases, with 13 bases separating them. The CDR3 covers 16 residues. Germline V gene lookup returns CDR1 SGHRS and CDR2 YFSETQ.